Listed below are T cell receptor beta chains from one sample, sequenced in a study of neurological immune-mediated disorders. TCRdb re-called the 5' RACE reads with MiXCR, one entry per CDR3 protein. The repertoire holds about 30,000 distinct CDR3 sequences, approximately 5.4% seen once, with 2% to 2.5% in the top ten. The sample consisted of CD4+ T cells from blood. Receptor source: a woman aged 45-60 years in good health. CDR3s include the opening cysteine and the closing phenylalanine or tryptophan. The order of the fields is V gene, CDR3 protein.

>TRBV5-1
CASSWDTNQPQHF
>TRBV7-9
CASSLQAGSNEQYF
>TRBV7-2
CASSITSGSRETQYF
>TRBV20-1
CSATPPRQISNEQFF
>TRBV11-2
CASSLEPLGPNEQFF
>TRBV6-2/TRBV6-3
CASSSPRAGVPYEQYF
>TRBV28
CASSSRTGGFGELFF
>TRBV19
CASSIAGGNSNQPQHF
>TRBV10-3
CAISELGQSPGELFF
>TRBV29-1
CSAGDRPYEQYF
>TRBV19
CASSRRQGGGEQFF
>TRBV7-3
CASSLIGREYNEQFF
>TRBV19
CASSQLAGGPVNEQFF
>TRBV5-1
CASSLDGAQIGSPLHF
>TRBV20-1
CSADPQGSGNTIYF
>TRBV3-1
CASSLRGGRTYNEQFF
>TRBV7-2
CASSSTSGRVYNEQFF
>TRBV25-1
CASKGASGPYNEQFF
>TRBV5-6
CASSLELRENYGYTF
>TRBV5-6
CASSLSGASNYGYTF
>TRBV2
CASSEARGHNTEAFF
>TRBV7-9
CASSPPGAGGALEQYF
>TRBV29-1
CSIQTGTGLLTF
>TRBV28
CASSLWDNYEQYF
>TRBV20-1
CSARTGWADTQYF
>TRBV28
CASSFPGTSREAFF
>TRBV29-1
CSVGVTYRLTNNEQFF
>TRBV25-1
CASTSVPGQGGDEKLFF
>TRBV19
CASSSRPPYEQYF
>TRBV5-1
CASSKDSPPGGEQFF
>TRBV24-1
CATSDLYGRAYEQYF
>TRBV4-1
CASSQQNRGTEAFF
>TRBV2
CASSEIPPQGAGELFF
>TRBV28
CASSSAGGNTDTQYF
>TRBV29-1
CSVPAGVNYGYTF